These T cell receptor beta chains were read from a single sample in a study of blood T cell repertoires in COVID-19. Produced via immunoSEQ multiplex PCR; TCRdb's table is partial and in-frame only. The sample lists under 200,000 clones, about 86% seen once, with 3.5% to 4.5% in the top ten. Sequenced: peripheral blood. Receptors originate from a man aged 18 to 30 with active or convalescent COVID-19. Both conserved end residues are trimmed from each CDR3. The order of the fields is CDR3 length, V gene, CDR3 protein.

12 TRBV6-5 ASSVFSYNSPLH
18 TRBV5-1 ASSSFVPGLAGGSYNEQF
14 TRBV28 ASSSQRQGVNTEAF
12 TRBV5-1 ASSSQQGNTEAF
11 TRBV29-1 SVEDRQGPKAF
11 TRBV4-1 ASSPPGFTEAF
12 TRBV7-2 ASSSQGAGGEQY
13 TRBV6-5 ASRRRGGAEDEQF
12 TRBV29-1 SVDSRENTGELF
15 TRBV27 ASSPQGTSEGGDTQY
14 TRBV5-1 ASSLFAGTAWTEAF
13 TRBV19 ASRTQHGLDEKLF
13 TRBV12-5 ASGASGSTNEKLF
12 TRBV30 AWTTGLRGTEAF
11 TRBV6-5 ASSYLGNYGYT
14 TRBV7-2 ASSLAGSLAYNEQF
13 TRBV19 ASSIKHISNQPQH
13 TRBV9 ASSVGGQGRSPLH
13 TRBV18 ASSPAVAGLNEQF
10 TRBV2 ASSEFSEKLF
12 TRBV5-1 ASAVAGVKDTQY
12 TRBV2 ASSGLAGAYEQY
14 TRBV11-1 ASSSQRREGLNEQF
12 TRBV2 ASSGTSSNYGYT
12 TRBV5-6 ASSLGGRNTEAF
14 TRBV25-1 ASSELPGSSYNEQF
13 TRBV11-3 ASSYPLAATYEQY
11 TRBV4-2 ASSQAGTYEQY
10 TRBV24-1 ATSTGGYGYT
15 TRBV11-3 ASSFPRTGSGANVLT
11 TRBV19 ASTYGQGANAF
14 TRBV5-4 ASSFDRGRRLYGYT
12 TRBV7-2 ASSPGLARDEQY
14 TRBV27 ASSLFGQRTGEGYT
13 TRBV3-1/TRBV3-2 ASSLWTATNEKLF
13 TRBV9 ASSGGQLGTSPLH
13 TRBV18 ASSPKEGSNYGYT
10 TRBV12-3/TRBV12-4 ASSTGGDGAF
13 TRBV28 ASRQPGQGSYGYT
12 TRBV19 ASRAGGAFQPQH
13 TRBV6-5 ASSLDRSPYNEQF
12 TRBV6-5 ASSSPWAGEKLF
13 TRBV9 ASSAAGTGYYEQY